A selection of T cell receptor beta chains follows, all from one sample in a study of blood T cells in healthy people across ages. TCRdb reprocessed the 5' RACE reads via MiXCR and lists one record per CDR3 protein. Seen here are over 1,200,000 distinct CDR3 sequences, 59% observed once, and the top ten hold approximately 7%. Input material: blood. Receptor source: a man aged 18 to 29 in good health. The CDR3 runs from the conserved cysteine through the conserved F or W. A D gene is named only where the DNA matches it firmly.

v_call: TRBV20-1
d_call: -
cdr3_aa: CSARDRDFTDTQYF

v_call: TRBV3-1
d_call: -
cdr3_aa: CASSPGSSENIQYF

v_call: TRBV27
d_call: TRBD1
cdr3_aa: CASSFTGTGRVQETQYF

v_call: TRBV6-1
d_call: -
cdr3_aa: CASRVQGPNYGYTF

v_call: TRBV6-1
d_call: -
cdr3_aa: CASRPPGHSYNSPLHF

v_call: TRBV14
d_call: TRBD1
cdr3_aa: CASSHATGRQETQYF

v_call: TRBV10-3
d_call: TRBD1
cdr3_aa: CAIRRSGTGLNEQYF

v_call: TRBV5-4
d_call: -
cdr3_aa: CASSSRRAADEQYF

v_call: TRBV10-3
d_call: -
cdr3_aa: CAISESVGAYGYTF

v_call: TRBV4-2
d_call: -
cdr3_aa: CASSQDISVRGYTDTQYF

v_call: TRBV14
d_call: TRBD2
cdr3_aa: CASSQGASGTAISSYNEQFF

v_call: TRBV18
d_call: -
cdr3_aa: CASSPNGGETQYF